The sequence of this T cell receptor (beta chain) was determined in a study of radiation and T cells in renal cell carcinoma. Time point in this sample: blood 4 weeks post-SBRT, at nephrectomy. The treatment was: 15 Gy SBRT to primary tumor, nephrectomy 4 weeks later. The V end was cut by 2 bases, the J end by 3 bases, with 8 bases between. The CDR3 has 14 residues. Germline CDR1 is LNHDA and CDR2 is SQIVND (reference sequence). Here immunoSEQ multiplex PCR was the method, and the copy in TCRdb shows in-frame clones only, minus some. The sample has 75,000 to 95,000 clones, approximately 80% seen once.

The sequence was obtained from a man aged 50 or older with renal cell carcinoma. The sample consisted of blood, taken from a patient whose treatment included radiotherapy and nephrectomy. V and J are TRBV19 and TRBJ2-1; D ambiguous. This chain's CDR3 is CASSIPGDYNEQFF. CDR3 DNA sequence: TGTGCCAGTAGTATACCCGGAGACTACAATGAGCAGTTCTTC.